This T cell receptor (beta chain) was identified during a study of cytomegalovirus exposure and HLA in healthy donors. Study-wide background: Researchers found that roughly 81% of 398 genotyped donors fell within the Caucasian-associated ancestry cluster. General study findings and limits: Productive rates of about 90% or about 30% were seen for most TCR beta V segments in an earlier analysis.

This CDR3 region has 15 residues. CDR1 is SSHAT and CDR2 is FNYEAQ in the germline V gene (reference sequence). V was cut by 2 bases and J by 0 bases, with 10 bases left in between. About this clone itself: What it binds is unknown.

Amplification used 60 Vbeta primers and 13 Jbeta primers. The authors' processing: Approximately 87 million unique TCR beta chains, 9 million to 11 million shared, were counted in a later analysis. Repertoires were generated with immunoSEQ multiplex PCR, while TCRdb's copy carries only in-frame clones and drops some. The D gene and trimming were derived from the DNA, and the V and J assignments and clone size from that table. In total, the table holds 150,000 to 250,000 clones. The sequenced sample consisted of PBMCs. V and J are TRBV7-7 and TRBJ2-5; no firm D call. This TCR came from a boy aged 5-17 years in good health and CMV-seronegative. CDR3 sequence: CASSLLSQDQETQYF. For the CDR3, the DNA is TGTGCCAGCAGCTTATTGTCCCAGGACCAAGAGACCCAGTACTTC.